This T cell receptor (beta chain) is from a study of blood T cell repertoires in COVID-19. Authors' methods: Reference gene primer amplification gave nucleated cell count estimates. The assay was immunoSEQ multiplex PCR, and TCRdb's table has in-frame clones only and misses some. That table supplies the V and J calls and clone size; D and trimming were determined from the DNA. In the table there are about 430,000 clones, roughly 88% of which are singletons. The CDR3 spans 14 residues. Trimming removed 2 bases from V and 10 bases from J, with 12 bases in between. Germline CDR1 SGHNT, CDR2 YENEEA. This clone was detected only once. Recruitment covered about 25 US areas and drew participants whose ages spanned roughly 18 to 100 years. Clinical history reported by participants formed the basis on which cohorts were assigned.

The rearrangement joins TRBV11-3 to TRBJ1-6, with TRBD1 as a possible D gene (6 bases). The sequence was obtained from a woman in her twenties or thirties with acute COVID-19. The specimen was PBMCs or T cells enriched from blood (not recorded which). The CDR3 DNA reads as TGTGCCAGCAGCTTATCCGGCAGGGGCTCACCCCTCCACTTT. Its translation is CASSLSGRGSPLHF.